This TCR beta chain was sequenced for a study of cytomegalovirus exposure and HLA in healthy donors. Study-level results: The majority of TCR sequences were rare, yet some public TCRs appeared in many donors.

In the PCR, 60 Vbeta and 13 Jbeta primers were used. The assay was immunoSEQ multiplex PCR, and TCRdb's table has in-frame clones only and misses some. The sample consists of fewer than 250,000 clones, 82% of them appearing once. This clone has a single count. Its target is not known. CDR1 is SGDLS, CDR2 YYNGEE, per germline. There are 16 residues in the CDR3. J lost 4 bases, V lost 3 bases, and 10 bases had no gene match. The material sequenced was PBMCs. The clonotype originates from a man aged 40-49 years in good health and CMV-seropositive. V is TRBV9 and J is TRBJ2-3, with 8 nucleotides matching TRBD1. CDR3 protein: CASSEQTGGWADTQYF. The CDR3 DNA is TGTGCCAGCAGCGAACAAACAGGGGGTTGGGCAGATACGCAGTATTTT.